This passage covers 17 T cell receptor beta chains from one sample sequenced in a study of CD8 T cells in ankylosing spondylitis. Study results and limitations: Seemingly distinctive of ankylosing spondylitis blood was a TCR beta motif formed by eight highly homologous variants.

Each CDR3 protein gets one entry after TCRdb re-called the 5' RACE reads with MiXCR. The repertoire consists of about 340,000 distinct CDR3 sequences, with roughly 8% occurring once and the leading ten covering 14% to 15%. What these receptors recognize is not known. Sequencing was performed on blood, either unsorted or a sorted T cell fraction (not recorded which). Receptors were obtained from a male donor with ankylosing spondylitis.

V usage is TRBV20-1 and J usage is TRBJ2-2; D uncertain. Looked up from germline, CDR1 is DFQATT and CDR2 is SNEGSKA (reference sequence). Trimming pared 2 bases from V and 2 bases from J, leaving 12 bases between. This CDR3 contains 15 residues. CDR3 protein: CSARMTLGNTGELFF. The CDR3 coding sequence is TGCAGTGCTAGAATGACCTTGGGCAACACCGGGGAGCTGTTTTTT.

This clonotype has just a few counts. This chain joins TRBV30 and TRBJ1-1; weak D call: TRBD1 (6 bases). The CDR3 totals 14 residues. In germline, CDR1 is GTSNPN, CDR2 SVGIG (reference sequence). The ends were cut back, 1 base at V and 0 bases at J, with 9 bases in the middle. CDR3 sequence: CAWSAGVVNTEAFF. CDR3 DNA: TGTGCCTGGAGTGCAGGGGTCGTGAACACTGAAGCTTTCTTT.

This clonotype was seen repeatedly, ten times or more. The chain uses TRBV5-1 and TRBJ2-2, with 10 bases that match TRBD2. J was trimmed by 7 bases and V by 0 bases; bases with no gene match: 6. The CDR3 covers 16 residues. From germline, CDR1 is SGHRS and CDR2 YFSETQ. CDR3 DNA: TGCGCCAGCAGCTTGGTCAGCGGGAGGGCCTACGGGGAGCTGTTTTTT. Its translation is CASSLVSGRAYGELFF.

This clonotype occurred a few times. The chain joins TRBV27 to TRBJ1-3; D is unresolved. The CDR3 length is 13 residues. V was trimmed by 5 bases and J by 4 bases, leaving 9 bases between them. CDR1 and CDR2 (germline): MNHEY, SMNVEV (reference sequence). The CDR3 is CASSPRPGNTIYF. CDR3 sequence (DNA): TGTGCCAGCAGTCCCCGGCCCGGAAACACCATATATTTT.

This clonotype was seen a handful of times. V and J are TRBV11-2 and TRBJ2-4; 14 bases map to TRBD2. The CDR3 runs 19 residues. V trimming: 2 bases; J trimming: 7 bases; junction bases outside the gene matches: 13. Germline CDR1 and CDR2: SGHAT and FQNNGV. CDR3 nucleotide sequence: TGTGCCAGCAGCTTAAGCCCTCACGGGACTAGCGGGAGTAGGAACATTCAGTACTTC. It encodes CASSLSPHGTSGSRNIQYF.

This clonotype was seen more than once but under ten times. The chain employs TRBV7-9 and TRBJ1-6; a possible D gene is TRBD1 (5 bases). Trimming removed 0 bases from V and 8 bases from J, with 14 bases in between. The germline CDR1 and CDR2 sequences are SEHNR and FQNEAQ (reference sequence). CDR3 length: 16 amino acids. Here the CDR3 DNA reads TGTGCCAGCAGCTTAGCGGCGGGGGAACCGGATTCACCCCTCCACTTT. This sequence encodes CASSLAAGEPDSPLHF. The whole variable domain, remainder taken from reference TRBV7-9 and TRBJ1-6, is DTGVSQNPRHKITKRGQNVTFRCDPISEHNRLYWYRQTLGQGPEFLTYFQNEAQLEKSRLLSDRFSAERPKGSFSTLEIQRTEQGDSAMYLCASSLAAGEPDSPLHFGNGTRLTVT.

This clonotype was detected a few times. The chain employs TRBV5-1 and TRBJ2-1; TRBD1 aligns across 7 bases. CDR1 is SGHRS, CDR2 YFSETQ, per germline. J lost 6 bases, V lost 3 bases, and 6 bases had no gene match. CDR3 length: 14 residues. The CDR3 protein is CASSSGTASNEQFF. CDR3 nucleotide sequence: TGCGCCAGCAGCTCCGGGACAGCGAGCAATGAGCAGTTCTTC.

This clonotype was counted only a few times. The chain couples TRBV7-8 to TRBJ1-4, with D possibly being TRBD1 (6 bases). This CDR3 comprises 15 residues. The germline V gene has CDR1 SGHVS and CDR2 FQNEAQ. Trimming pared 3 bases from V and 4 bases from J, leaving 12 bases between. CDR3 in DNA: TGTGCCAGCAGCTTCTTCAGGGGTTATAATGAAAAACTGTTTTTT. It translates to CASSFFRGYNEKLFF.

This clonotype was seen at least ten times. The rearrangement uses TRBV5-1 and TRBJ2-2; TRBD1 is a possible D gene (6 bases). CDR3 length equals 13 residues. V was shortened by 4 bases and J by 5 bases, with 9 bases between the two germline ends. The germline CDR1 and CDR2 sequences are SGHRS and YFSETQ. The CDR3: CASSAQGTGELFF. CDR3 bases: TGCGCCAGCAGCGCCCAGGGGACCGGGGAGCTGTTTTTT.

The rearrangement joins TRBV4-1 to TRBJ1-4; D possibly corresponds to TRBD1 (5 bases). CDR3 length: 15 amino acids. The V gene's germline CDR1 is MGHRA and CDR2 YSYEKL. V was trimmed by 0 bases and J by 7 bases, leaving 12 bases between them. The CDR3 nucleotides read TGCGCCAGCAGCCAAGATAAGGGGAAACTTGAAAAACTGTTTTTT. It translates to CASSQDKGKLEKLFF.

CDR3 nucleotides: TGTGCCAGCAGTGTTGGTCCGTCCTCTGGGGCCAACGTCCTGACTTTC. Residues: CASSVGPSSGANVLTF. The gene calls are TRBV2 and TRBJ2-6; D not certain. In germline, CDR1 is SNHLY, CDR2 FYNNEI. The CDR3 spans 16 residues. V was clipped by 4 bases and J by 0 bases, with 10 bases between them.

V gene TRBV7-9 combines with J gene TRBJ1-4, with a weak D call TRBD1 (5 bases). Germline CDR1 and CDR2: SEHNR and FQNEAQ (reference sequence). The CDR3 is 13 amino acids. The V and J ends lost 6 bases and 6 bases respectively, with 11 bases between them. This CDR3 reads CASRPRGHEKLFF. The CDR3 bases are TGTGCCAGCAGACCTCGGGGACATGAAAAACTGTTTTTT.

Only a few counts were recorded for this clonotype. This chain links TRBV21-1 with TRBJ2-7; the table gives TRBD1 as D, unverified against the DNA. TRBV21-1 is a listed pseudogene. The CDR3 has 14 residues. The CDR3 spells CASSKRGSVYEQYF. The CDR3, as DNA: TGTGCCAGCAGCAAACGGGGGTCGGTCTACGAGCAGTACTTC.

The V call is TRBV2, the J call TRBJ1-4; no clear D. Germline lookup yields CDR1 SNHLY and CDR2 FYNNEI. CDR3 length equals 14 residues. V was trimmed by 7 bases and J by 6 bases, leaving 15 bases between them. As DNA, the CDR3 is TGTGCCAGCATCCTTCGAGGTGTGGATGAAAAACTGTTTTTT. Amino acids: CASILRGVDEKLFF.

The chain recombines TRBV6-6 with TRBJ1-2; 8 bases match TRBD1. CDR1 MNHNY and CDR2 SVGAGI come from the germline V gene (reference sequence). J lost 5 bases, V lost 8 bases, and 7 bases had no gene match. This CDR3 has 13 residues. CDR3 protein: CASLRDRSYGYTF. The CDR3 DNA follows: TGTGCCAGCCTACGGGACAGGAGTTATGGCTACACCTTC.

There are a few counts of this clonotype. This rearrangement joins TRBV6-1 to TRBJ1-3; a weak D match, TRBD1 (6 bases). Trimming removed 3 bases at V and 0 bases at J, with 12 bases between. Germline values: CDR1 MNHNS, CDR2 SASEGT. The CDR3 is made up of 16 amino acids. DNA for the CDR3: TGTGCCAGCAGTGAGCAGGGGACTCACTCTGGAAACACCATATATTTT. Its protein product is CASSEQGTHSGNTIYF.

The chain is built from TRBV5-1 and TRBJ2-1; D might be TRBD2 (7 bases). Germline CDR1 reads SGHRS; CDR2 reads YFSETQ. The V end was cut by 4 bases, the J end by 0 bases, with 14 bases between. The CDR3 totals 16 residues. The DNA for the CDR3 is TGCGCCAGCAGCCAGCTAGCGGACAGCTCCTACAATGAGCAGTTCTTC. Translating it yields CASSQLADSSYNEQFF.